These 2 T cell receptor beta chains came from one sample sequenced in a study of CD4+ T cells in melanoma. Sequencing was performed with immunoSEQ multiplex PCR; in TCRdb, only in-frame clones are kept and a portion is missing. The profile shows some 10,000 clones, roughly two thirds of them singletons. Sample: cells from a culture (not recorded whether cultured in vitro). The receptor source for this set is a human donor with melanoma.

V is TRBV29-1 and J is TRBJ2-3; D may be TRBD1 or TRBD2 (5 bases each). Trimming pared 7 bases from V and 6 bases from J, leaving 26 bases between. The CDR3 covers 16 residues. Per germline, CDR1 SQVTM and CDR2 ANQGSEA. CDR3 protein: CSADGLGDRRPDTQYF. The CDR3 DNA reads as TGCAGCGCGGACGGTCTGGGGGACCGACGCCCGGATACGCAGTATTTT.

The gene calls are TRBV5-6 and TRBJ2-1; 7 bases agree with TRBD2. Trimming cost V 2 bases and J 9 bases; bases outside gene matches: 8. This CDR3 spans 14 amino acids. CDR1 SGHDT and CDR2 YYEEEE come from the germline V gene. CDR3 sequence reads: CASSFSSTSTEQFF. The CDR3 DNA reads as TGTGCCAGCAGCTTCTCCTCGACTAGCACTGAGCAGTTCTTC.